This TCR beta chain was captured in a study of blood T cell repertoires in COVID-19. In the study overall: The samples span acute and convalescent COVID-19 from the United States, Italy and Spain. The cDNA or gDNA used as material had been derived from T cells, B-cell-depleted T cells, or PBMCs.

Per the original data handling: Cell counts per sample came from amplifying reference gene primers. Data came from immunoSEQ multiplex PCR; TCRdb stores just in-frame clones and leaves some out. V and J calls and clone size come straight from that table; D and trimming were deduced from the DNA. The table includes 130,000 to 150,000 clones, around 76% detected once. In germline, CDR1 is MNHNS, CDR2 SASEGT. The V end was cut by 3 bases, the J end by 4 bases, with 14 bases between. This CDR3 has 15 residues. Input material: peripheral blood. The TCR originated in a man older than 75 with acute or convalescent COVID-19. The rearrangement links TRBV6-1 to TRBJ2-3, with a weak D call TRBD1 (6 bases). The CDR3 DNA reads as TGTGCCAGCAGTGACGCAACAGGGTTCGCAGATACGCAGTATTTT. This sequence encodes CASSDATGFADTQYF.